This T cell receptor (beta chain) was found in a study of T cell repertoires in cytomegalovirus infection. Study background: Selection of CMV epitopes for the study included recently identified HLA-C-restricted and well-studied HLA-B-restricted ones. Both a matching HLA type and CMV infection were indicated by public TCR beta signatures.

This CDR3 is built from 16 residues. CDR1 is MNHNS and CDR2 is SASEGT in the germline V gene. V lost 5 bases, J lost 4 bases, and 11 bases stayed unmatched. Overall study results and limits: Dominating the ex vivo response were TCR beta clonotypes that were CMV-specific and HLA-C-restricted.

TCRdb itself ran the reads through MiXCR, one entry per CDR3 protein. Here the sample spans almost 90,000 distinct CDR3 sequences, 25% to 35% being singletons. Regarding this clonotype: Its specificity is unknown.

The rearrangement links TRBV6-1 to TRBJ2-4; 7 positions agree with TRBD2. The source is a human donor in good health (CMV status not recorded). Some clones in this sample may be carry-over from other donors' samples. The starting material was CD8+ T cells from cultured PBMCs, obtained from culture after CMV antigen stimulation. The CDR3, as DNA: TGTGCCAGCAGTTCTGGGTCAGGGACTACGAAAAACATTCAGTACTTC. This codes for CASSSGSGTTKNIQYF.